This T cell receptor beta chain was retrieved from a study of chemoradiotherapy in HPV16-positive cancers. Repertoires were generated with immunoSEQ multiplex PCR, while TCRdb's copy carries only in-frame clones and drops some. The repertoire holds fewer than 25,000 clones, with around 90% as singletons. The sample in question was blood, obtained from a patient who underwent chemoradiotherapy. This clonotype was obtained from a human donor with HPV-associated anogenital cancer.

This CDR3 reads CASSFRGELFF. The CDR3 DNA follows: TGTGCCAGCAGCTTCCGGGGGGAGCTGTTTTTT. This sequence joins TRBV7-6 and TRBJ2-2, with D unresolved. V lost 3 bases and J lost 8, with 4 bases in between. CDR1 and CDR2 from the germline V gene are SGHVS and FNYEAQ. This CDR3 is built from 11 residues.